This TCR beta chain was profiled in a study of regulatory T cells in long-lasting Graves disease. This clonotype came up many times. Construction of the TCR beta libraries employed iRepertoire HTBI primers in conjunction with Arm-PCR of CDR3 regions. TCRdb re-analysed the multiplex PCR reads in MiXCR, keeping a single row per CDR3 protein. Of about 520,000 distinct CDR3 sequences listed, around 12% are singletons. Time point here: newly diagnosed GD, antithyroid drugs for less than 3 months. Preparation of the TCR library used RNA extracted from PBMCs. The V end was cut by 4 bases, the J end by 9 bases, with 12 bases between. This CDR3 comprises 12 residues. Per germline, CDR1 MNHGY and CDR2 SVAAGI. These data were likewise used in another study, on T cells in Graves' hyperthyroidism and ophthalmopathy.

J is TRBJ1-1 and V is TRBV6-9, with a possible D match to TRBD1 (6 bases). The receptor was derived from a woman in her twenties or thirties with Graves disease. Sequences were derived from peripheral blood mononuclear cells (PBMCs), sampled at new diagnosis, from a patient treated with antithyroid drugs. The DNA for the CDR3 is TGTGCCAGCAGTTCCACAGGGTTGAAAGCTTTCTTT. It translates to CASSSTGLKAFF.